These 26 T cell receptor beta chains originate from one sample sequenced in a study of T cell changes during pregnancy in multiple sclerosis. TCRdb's copy holds only in-frame clones and misses some; the assay was immunoSEQ multiplex PCR. The table records 90,000 to 120,000 clones, 80% to 95% of them present only once. Sequenced material: peripheral blood, taken after pregnancy. Source of these receptors: a female donor with multiple sclerosis, enrolled in a pregnancy study.

This rearrangement joins TRBV11-2 to TRBJ1-3; no firm D call. Germline V gives CDR1 SGHAT, CDR2 FQNNGV. The CDR3 consists of 14 residues. V was cut by 2 bases and J by 6 bases, with 11 bases left in between. CDR3 in amino acids: CASSLYSSENTIYF. As DNA, the CDR3 is TGTGCCAGCAGCTTATATTCGAGTGAAAACACCATATATTTT.

The chain employs TRBV7-8 and TRBJ1-6; D ambiguous. Per germline, CDR1 SGHVS and CDR2 FQNEAQ. Trimming removed 2 bases from V and 8 bases from J, with 13 bases in between. The CDR3 runs 15 residues. CDR3 nucleotide sequence: TGTGCCAGCAGCTTATCCCGGGGAAGTTATTCACCCCTCCACTTT. This encodes CASSLSRGSYSPLHF. The variable domain in full, with the rest retrieved from reference TRBV7-8 and TRBJ1-6, is GAGVSQSPRYKVAKRGQDVALRCDPISGHVSLFWYQQALGQGPEFLTYFQNEAQLDKSGLPSDRFFAERPEGSVSTLKIQRTQQEDSAVYLCASSLSRGSYSPLHFGNGTRLTVT.

The rearrangement joins TRBV6-1 to TRBJ1-3; 9 positions agree with TRBD1. This CDR3 region has 14 residues. CDR1 MNHNS and CDR2 SASEGT come from the germline V gene. V was pared by 2 bases and J by 4 bases, with 0 bases of the junction left unmatched. CDR3 sequence (DNA): TGTGCCAGCAGTGAAACAGGGGGCGGAAACACCATATATTTT. Translating it yields CASSETGGGNTIYF.

V gene TRBV9 combines with J gene TRBJ2-7; 9 bases are a match to TRBD2. Trimming removed 3 bases from V and 4 bases from J; junction bases left unmatched: 5. Germline V CDR1 and CDR2: SGDLS, YYNGEE. The CDR3 length is 14 residues. CDR3 residues: CASSGGLASYEQYF. CDR3 sequence (DNA): TGTGCCAGCAGCGGGGGACTAGCTAGTTACGAGCAGTACTTC.

DNA for the CDR3: TGTGCCAGTAGTTGGGCTATTGAAGCTTTCTTT. Translating gives CASSWAIEAFF. The chain has TRBV19 and TRBJ1-1; D remains ambiguous. Germline V CDR1 and CDR2: LNHDA, SQIVND (reference sequence). There are 11 residues in the CDR3. Trimming took 5 bases from V and 7 from J, leaving 8 bases between them.

V and J are TRBV25-1 and TRBJ2-3; D is uncertain. V shed 2 bases and J shed 4 bases, with 4 bases lying between them. The CDR3 sequence is 12 residues long. Germline loops: CDR1 MGHDK, CDR2 SYGVNS. In nucleotides, the CDR3 is TGTGCCAGCAGTGAAAGCTCAGATACGCAGTATTTT. This translates into CASSESSDTQYF.

The chain carries TRBV16 and TRBJ1-5, with D maybe TRBD1 (5 bases). This CDR3 is built from 13 residues. Trimming removed 9 bases from V and 11 bases from J, with 20 bases in between. Per the germline V gene, CDR1 is KGHSY and CDR2 is FQNENV. The CDR3 sequence is CASAQVPITSQHF. CDR3 coding DNA: TGTGCCAGTGCACAGGTTCCGATCACGTCCCAGCATTTT.

This sequence joins TRBV7-3 and TRBJ2-3; 13 nucleotides match TRBD2. J gave up 2 bases and V 5 bases, and 4 bases lay outside the gene matches. Germline V CDR1 and CDR2: SGHTA, FQGTGA. CDR3 size: 16 residues. The CDR3 loop is CASSATSGGTTDTQYF. As DNA, the CDR3 is TGTGCCAGCAGCGCGACTAGCGGGGGGACCACAGATACGCAGTATTTT.

V usage is TRBV6-5 and J usage is TRBJ2-2; D might be TRBD2 (5 bases). Per the germline V gene, CDR1 is MNHEY and CDR2 is SVGAGI. The ends were cut back, 6 bases at V and 6 bases at J, with 5 bases in the middle. The CDR3 loop spans 11 amino acids. The chain's CDR3 is CASRGAGELFF. In DNA form, the CDR3 reads TGTGCCAGCAGGGGAGCCGGGGAGCTGTTTTTT.

Turning to this clone: Given the absence of the conserved phenylalanine or tryptophan at the CDR3 end, a read error is likely. The CDR3: CASTDRVLGKQYL. The CDR3 DNA is TGTGCCAGCACCGACAGGGTCCTGGGAAAGCAGTACCTC. This chain links TRBV6-5 with TRBJ2-7; 7 bases line up with TRBD1. Germline CDR1 and CDR2: MNHEY and SVGAGI. This CDR3 contains 13 residues. V lost 7 bases to trimming and J lost 8 bases; unmatched junction nucleotides: 11.

This chain links TRBV2 with TRBJ1-2; D is ambiguous. V lost 7 bases and J 6 bases, leaving 15 bases between the germline ends. There are 13 residues in the CDR3. Germline V gives CDR1 SNHLY, CDR2 FYNNEI. DNA of the CDR3: TGTGCCAGCATGACGAGGGAGTACGATGGCTACACCTTC. Encoded protein: CASMTREYDGYTF.

The chain's CDR3 is CARGVGDRSRYEQFF. The CDR3 DNA reads as TGTGCCAGGGGGGTTGGGGACAGGTCGAGGTATGAGCAGTTCTTC. The gene calls are TRBV2 and TRBJ2-1, with 8 bases that match TRBD1. The length of the CDR3 is 15 residues. Per germline, CDR1 SNHLY and CDR2 FYNNEI. Trimming at V came to 9 bases and at J to 8 bases, leaving 15 bases not matched to a gene.

The chain is built from TRBV14 and TRBJ2-7, with 11 bases fitting TRBD2. CDR1 and CDR2 from the germline V gene are SGHDN and FVKESK. The CDR3 consists of 15 residues. The junction had 1 base not matched to a gene; V was cut back by 1 base and J by 2 bases. CDR3: CASSQVTSGTYEQYF. CDR3 nucleotides: TGTGCCAGCAGCCAAGTGACTAGCGGGACCTACGAGCAGTACTTC.

The chain joins TRBV19 to TRBJ1-4; no firm D call. V was clipped by 0 bases and J by 0 bases, with 5 bases between them. This CDR3 region has 15 residues. Germline assignment: CDR1 LNHDA and CDR2 SQIVND (reference sequence). As DNA, the CDR3 is TGTGCCAGTAGTATAGACGGAGCAACTAATGAAAAACTGTTTTTT. The encoded protein is CASSIDGATNEKLFF.

CDR3 DNA sequence: TGTGCCAGCAGCTTAGGCGACAATGAGCAGTTCTTC. It codes for CASSLGDNEQFF. V usage is TRBV7-9 and J usage is TRBJ2-1; no reliable D call. V gave up 1 base and J gave up 5 bases, with 3 bases separating them. The CDR3 contains 12 residues. From germline, CDR1 is SEHNR and CDR2 FQNEAQ (reference sequence).

The chain uses TRBV19 and TRBJ2-3; 13 nucleotides match TRBD2. The CDR3 totals 15 residues. J gave up 4 bases and V 7 bases, and 5 bases lay outside the gene matches. Per germline, CDR1 LNHDA and CDR2 SQIVND (reference sequence). DNA of the CDR3: TGTGCCAGTACCGAGACTAGCGGGGGGCCAGATACGCAGTATTTT. Translated, it gives CASTETSGGPDTQYF.

The chain employs TRBV5-4 and TRBJ2-1; 9 bases map to TRBD2. This CDR3 comprises 14 residues. With V trimmed by 4 bases and J by 6 bases, 5 bases remained unmatched. The V gene's germline CDR1 is SGHNT and CDR2 YYREEE (reference sequence). CDR3 loop: CASSLGLASNEQFF. CDR3 DNA sequence: TGTGCCAGCAGCCTTGGACTAGCGAGCAATGAGCAGTTCTTC.

The chain uses TRBV30 and TRBJ2-7; 10 bases map to TRBD1. The CDR3 has 19 amino acids. Germline V gene lookup returns CDR1 GTSNPN and CDR2 SVGIG (reference sequence). With V trimmed by 0 bases and J by 2 bases, 16 bases remained unmatched. CDR3 loop: CAWSVLGTGAHFGAYEQYF. The CDR3 bases are TGTGCCTGGAGTGTACTCGGGACAGGGGCCCACTTCGGTGCCTACGAGCAGTACTTC. Filled out from reference TRBV30 and TRBJ2-7, the complete variable domain reads SQTIHQWPATLVQPVGSPLSLECTVEGTSNPNLYWYRQAAGRGLQLLFYSVGIGQISSEVPQNLSASRPQDRQFILSSKKLLLSDSGFYLCAWSVLGTGAHFGAYEQYFGPGTRLTVT.

V and J are TRBV29-1 and TRBJ2-5; D might be TRBD1 (6 bases). V gave up 3 bases and J gave up 1 base, with 15 bases separating them. The CDR3 contains 15 residues. Germline-derived CDR1 and CDR2 are SQVTM and ANQGSEA. This CDR3 is CSVESGQWTQETQYF. CDR3 nucleotide sequence: TGCAGCGTTGAGTCCGGACAGTGGACCCAAGAGACCCAGTACTTC. Using reference TRBV29-1 and TRBJ2-5 for the parts outside the CDR3, the full variable domain is SAVISQKPSRDICQRGTSLTIQCQVDSQVTMMFWYRQQPGQSLTLIATANQGSEATYESGFVIDKFPISRPNLTFSTLTVSNMSPEDSSIYLCSVESGQWTQETQYFGPGTRLLVL.

This chain links TRBV4-1 with TRBJ2-7; 7 nucleotides align to TRBD1. The CDR3 has 18 residues. Germline CDR1 and CDR2: MGHRA and YSYEKL. V lost 1 base to trimming and J lost 2 bases; unmatched junction nucleotides: 14. The CDR3 region is CASSQGDRVGVPAYEQYF. For the CDR3, the DNA is TGCGCCAGCAGCCAAGGCGACAGGGTCGGCGTACCCGCCTACGAGCAGTACTTC.

The V gene is TRBV28, the J gene TRBJ1-1, with TRBD1 identical over 7 bases. The CDR3 spans 12 residues. Germline CDR1 reads MDHEN; CDR2 reads SYDVKM. Germline trimming cut 2 bases from V and 11 bases from J; bases unmatched to any gene: 5. The CDR3 reads CASSLDRVVAFF. In nucleotides, the CDR3 is TGTGCCAGCAGTTTAGACAGGGTGGTGGCTTTCTTT.

This clone was picked up a small number of times. The CDR3 loop is CASSTGQGDQPQHF. CDR3 bases: TGTGCCAGCAGCACTGGACAGGGCGATCAGCCCCAGCATTTT. This chain uses TRBV9 with TRBJ1-5; 8 bases agree with TRBD1. The CDR3 is 14 amino acids. With V trimmed by 4 bases and J by 5 bases, 5 bases remained unmatched. In germline, CDR1 is SGDLS, CDR2 YYNGEE.

This rearrangement joins TRBV9 to TRBJ2-7; TRBD2 matches 7 bases. Germline CDR1 is SGDLS and CDR2 is YYNGEE. The CDR3 loop spans 15 amino acids. Trimming at V came to 0 bases and at J to 7 bases, leaving 10 bases not matched to a gene. The CDR3 coding sequence is TGTGCCAGCAGCGTAGCGATGGGGGGGAACGTGGAGCAGTACTTC. This encodes CASSVAMGGNVEQYF.

This clone was observed a single time. CDR3 bases: TGCGCCAGCAGCTTAGCGGAGCAAAATCAGCCCCAGCATTTT. It encodes CASSLAEQNQPQHF. The J gene is TRBJ1-5, the V gene TRBV5-1, with D unresolved. V lost 2 bases, J lost 4 bases, and 10 bases lay in between. CDR1 SGHRS and CDR2 YFSETQ come from the germline V gene. The CDR3 extends over 14 amino acids. Complete variable domain (other parts from reference TRBV5-1 and TRBJ1-5): KAGVTQTPRYLIKTRGQQVTLSCSPISGHRSVSWYQQTPGQGLQFLFEYFSETQRNKGNFPGRFSGRQFSNSRSEMNVSTLELGDSALYLCASSLAEQNQPQHFGDGTRLSIL.

This rearrangement joins TRBV27 to TRBJ1-4, with D possibly being TRBD1 (5 bases). CDR1 is MNHEY, CDR2 SMNVEV, per germline (reference sequence). The CDR3 has 14 amino acids. V was trimmed by 5 bases and J by 1 base, leaving 8 bases between them. For the CDR3, the DNA is TGTGCCAGCAGTCACACAGGAACTAATGAAAAACTGTTTTTT. Residues: CASSHTGTNEKLFF.

The chain uses TRBV29-1 and TRBJ2-7; D call uncertain. Per germline, CDR1 SQVTM and CDR2 ANQGSEA. This CDR3 comprises 14 residues. V gave up 0 bases and J gave up 2 bases, with 11 bases separating them. CDR3 amino acids: CSVEDPQSPYEQYF. DNA for the CDR3: TGCAGCGTTGAAGATCCGCAGTCCCCCTACGAGCAGTACTTC.